The next 5 T cell receptor beta chains were all read from a single sample in a study of CD8+ T cells in alopecia areata. cDNA reverse transcribed from extracted RNA served as the sequencing template. Clones were read by immunoSEQ multiplex PCR, and TCRdb kept only the in-frame ones, dropping some. This sample carries about 110,000 clones, 45% to 60% of them seen once, and the ten largest clones take 23%. Material: NKG2D-low CD8+ T cells sorted from blood. The receptors here all came from a human donor with alopecia areata.

This clone has only a few counts. The V gene is TRBV29-1, the J gene TRBJ2-2; D unclear. V lost 5 bases, J lost 6 bases, and 10 bases lay in between. The germline V gene encodes CDR1 SQVTM and CDR2 ANQGSEA. CDR3 length equals 12 residues. CDR3 DNA sequence: TGCAGCGTTTTGTTGCCTCCCGGGGAGCTGTTTTTT. Its translation is CSVLLPPGELFF.

This clone was seen only a few times. This chain links TRBV9 with TRBJ2-5, with D unresolved. With 3 bases removed from V and 5 bases from J, the gap between germline ends came to 11 bases. Germline-derived CDR1 and CDR2 are SGDLS and YYNGEE. The CDR3 contains 13 residues. The DNA for the CDR3 is TGTGCCAGCAGCGCCCCGGCGGATGAGACCCAGTACTTC. It translates to CASSAPADETQYF.

The V and J genes are TRBV9 and TRBJ2-7; D is unresolved. The V end lost 0 bases, the J end lost 7 bases, and 20 bases lay between the germline ends. The CDR3 runs to 16 residues. CDR1 and CDR2 (germline): SGDLS, YYNGEE. CDR3 amino acids: CASSVASVLGAGEQYF. CDR3 DNA sequence: TGTGCCAGCAGCGTAGCTTCGGTCTTAGGAGCCGGAGAGCAGTACTTC.

This chain connects TRBV7-8 to TRBJ2-1; D is possibly TRBD2 (6 bases). This CDR3 contains 14 residues. Per germline, CDR1 SGHVS and CDR2 FQNEAQ. V dropped 4 bases and J dropped 7 bases, with 14 bases sitting between them. Here the CDR3 reads CASSSAGPTNEQFF. The CDR3 region has the DNA TGTGCCAGCAGCTCAGCGGGCCCGACAAATGAGCAGTTCTTC.

This clone was seen a handful of times. The chain links TRBV4-1 to TRBJ2-7; 8 bases line up with TRBD1. V shed 2 bases and J 3 bases; nucleotides not matched to a gene: 3. This CDR3 is 14 amino acids long. Looked up from germline, CDR1 is MGHRA and CDR2 is YSYEKL. This CDR3 reads CASSQRTGIYEQYF. The CDR3 DNA reads TGCGCCAGCAGCCAAAGGACAGGGATCTACGAGCAGTACTTC.